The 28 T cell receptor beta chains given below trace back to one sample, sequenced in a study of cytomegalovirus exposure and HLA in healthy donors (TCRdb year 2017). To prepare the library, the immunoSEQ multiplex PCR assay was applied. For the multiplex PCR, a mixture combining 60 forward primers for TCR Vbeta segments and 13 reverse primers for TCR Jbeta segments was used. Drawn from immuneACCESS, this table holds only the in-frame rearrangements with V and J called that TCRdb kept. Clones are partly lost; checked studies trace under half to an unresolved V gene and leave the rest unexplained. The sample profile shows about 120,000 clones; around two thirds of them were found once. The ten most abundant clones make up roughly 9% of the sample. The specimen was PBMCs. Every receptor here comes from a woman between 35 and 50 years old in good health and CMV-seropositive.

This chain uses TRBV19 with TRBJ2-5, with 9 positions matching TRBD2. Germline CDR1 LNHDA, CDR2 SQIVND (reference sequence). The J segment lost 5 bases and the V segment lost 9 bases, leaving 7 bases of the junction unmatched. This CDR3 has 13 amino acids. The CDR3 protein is CASQSGRSETQYF. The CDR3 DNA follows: TGTGCCAGCCAAAGCGGGAGGTCGGAGACCCAGTACTTC.

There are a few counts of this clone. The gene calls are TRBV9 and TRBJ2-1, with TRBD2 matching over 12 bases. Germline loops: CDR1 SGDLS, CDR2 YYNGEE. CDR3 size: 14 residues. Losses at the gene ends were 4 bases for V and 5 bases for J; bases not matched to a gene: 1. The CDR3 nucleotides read TGTGCCAGCAGCTCTAGCGGGGGGGACAATGAGCAGTTCTTC. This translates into CASSSSGGDNEQFF.

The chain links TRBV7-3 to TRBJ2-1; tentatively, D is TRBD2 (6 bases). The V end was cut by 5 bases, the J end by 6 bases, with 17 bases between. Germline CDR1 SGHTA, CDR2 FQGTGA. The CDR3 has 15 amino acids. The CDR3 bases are TGTGCCAGCAGCCCCGGAGGGCCCATAAGCAATGAGCAGTTCTTC. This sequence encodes CASSPGGPISNEQFF.

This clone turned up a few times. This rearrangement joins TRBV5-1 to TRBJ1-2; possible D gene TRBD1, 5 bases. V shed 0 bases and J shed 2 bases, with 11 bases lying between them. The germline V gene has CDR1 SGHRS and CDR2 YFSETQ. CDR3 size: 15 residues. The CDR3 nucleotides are TGCGCCAGCAGCTTGGGTGGCAGGGTAAACTATGGCTACACCTTC. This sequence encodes CASSLGGRVNYGYTF.

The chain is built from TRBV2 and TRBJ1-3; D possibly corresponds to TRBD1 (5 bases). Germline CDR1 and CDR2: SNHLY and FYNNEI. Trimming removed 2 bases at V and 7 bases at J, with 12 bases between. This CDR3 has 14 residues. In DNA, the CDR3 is TGTGCCAGCAGTGAATCTCAGGGTGGCAACACCATATATTTT. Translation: CASSESQGGNTIYF.

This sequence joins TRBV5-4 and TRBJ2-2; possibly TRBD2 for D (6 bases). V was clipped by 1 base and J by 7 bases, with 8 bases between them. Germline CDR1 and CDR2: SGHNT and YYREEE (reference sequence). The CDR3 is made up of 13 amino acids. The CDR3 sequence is CASSLSGDGELFF. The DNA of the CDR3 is TGTGCCAGCAGCTTGTCGGGGGACGGGGAGCTGTTTTTT.

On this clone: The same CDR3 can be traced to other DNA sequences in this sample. DNA for the CDR3: TGTGCCAGCAGTTCGGGACTAGCGGCCTACAATGAGCAGTTCTTC. Translated: CASSSGLAAYNEQFF. This rearrangement joins TRBV27 to TRBJ2-1, with 11 bases lining up with TRBD2. J lost 2 bases, V lost 4 bases, and 1 base had no gene match. The CDR3 is 15 residues long. Germline assignment: CDR1 MNHEY and CDR2 SMNVEV (reference sequence).

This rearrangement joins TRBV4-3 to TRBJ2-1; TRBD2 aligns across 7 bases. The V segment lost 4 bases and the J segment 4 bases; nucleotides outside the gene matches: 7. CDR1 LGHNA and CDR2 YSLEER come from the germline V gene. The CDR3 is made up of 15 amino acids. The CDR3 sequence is CASSRFGLEYNEQFF. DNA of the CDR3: TGCGCCAGCAGCCGTTTCGGACTAGAATACAATGAGCAGTTCTTC.

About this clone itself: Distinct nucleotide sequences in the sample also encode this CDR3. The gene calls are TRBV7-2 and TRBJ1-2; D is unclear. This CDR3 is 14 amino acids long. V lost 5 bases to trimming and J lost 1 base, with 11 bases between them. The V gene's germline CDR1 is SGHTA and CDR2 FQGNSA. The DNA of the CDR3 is TGTGCCAGCAGCCCCTCCGGGAGTAACTATGGCTACACCTTC. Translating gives CASSPSGSNYGYTF. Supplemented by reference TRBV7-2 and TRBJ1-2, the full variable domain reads GAGVSQSPSNKVTEKGKDVELRCDPISGHTALYWYRQSLGQGLEFLIYFQGNSAPDKSGLPSDRFSAERTGGSVSTLTIQRTQQEDSAVYLCASSPSGSNYGYTFGSGTRLTVV.

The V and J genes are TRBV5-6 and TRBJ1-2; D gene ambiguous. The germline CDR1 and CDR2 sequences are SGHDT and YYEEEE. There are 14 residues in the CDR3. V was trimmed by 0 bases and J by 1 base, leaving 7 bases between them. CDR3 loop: CASSLGQFNYGYTF. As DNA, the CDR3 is TGTGCCAGCAGCTTGGGGCAGTTTAACTATGGCTACACCTTC.

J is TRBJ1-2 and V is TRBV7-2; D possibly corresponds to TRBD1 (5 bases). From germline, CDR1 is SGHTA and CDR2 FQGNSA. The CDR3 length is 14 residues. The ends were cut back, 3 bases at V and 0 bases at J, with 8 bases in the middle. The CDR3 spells CASSFTGPNYGYTF. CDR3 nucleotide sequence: TGTGCCAGCAGCTTCACAGGACCTAACTATGGCTACACCTTC. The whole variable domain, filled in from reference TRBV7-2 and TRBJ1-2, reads GAGVSQSPSNKVTEKGKDVELRCDPISGHTALYWYRQSLGQGLEFLIYFQGNSAPDKSGLPSDRFSAERTGGSVSTLTIQRTQQEDSAVYLCASSFTGPNYGYTFGSGTRLTVV.

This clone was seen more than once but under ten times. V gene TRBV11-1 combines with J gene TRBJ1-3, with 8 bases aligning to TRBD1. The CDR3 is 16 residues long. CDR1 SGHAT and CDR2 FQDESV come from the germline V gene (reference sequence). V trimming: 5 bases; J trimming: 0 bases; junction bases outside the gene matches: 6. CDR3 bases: TGTGCCAGCAGCACAGGGGGAAGGGGCTCTGGAAACACCATATATTTT. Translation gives CASSTGGRGSGNTIYF.

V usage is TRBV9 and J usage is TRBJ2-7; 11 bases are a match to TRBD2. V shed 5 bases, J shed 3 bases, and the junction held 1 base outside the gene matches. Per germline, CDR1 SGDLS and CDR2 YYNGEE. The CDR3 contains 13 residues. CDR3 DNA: TGTGCCAGCAGTAGCGGGAGGGACTACGAGCAGTACTTC. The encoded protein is CASSSGRDYEQYF.

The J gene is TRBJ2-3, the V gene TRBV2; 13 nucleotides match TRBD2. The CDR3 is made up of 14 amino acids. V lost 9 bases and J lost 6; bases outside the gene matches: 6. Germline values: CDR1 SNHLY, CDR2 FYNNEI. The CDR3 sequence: CASRTSGSEDTQYF. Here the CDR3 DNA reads TGTGCCAGTCGGACTAGCGGGAGTGAGGATACGCAGTATTTT. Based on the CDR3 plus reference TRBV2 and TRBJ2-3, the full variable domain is EPEVTQTPSHQVTQMGQEVILRCVPISNHLYFYWYRQILGQKVEFLVSFYNNEISEKSEIFDDQFSVERPDGSNFTLKIRSTKLEDSAMYFCASRTSGSEDTQYFGPGTRLTVL.

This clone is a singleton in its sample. The CDR3 sequence: CASRASGSLYNEQFF. In nucleotides, the CDR3 is TGTGCCAGCAGGGCTAGCGGGTCCTTATACAATGAGCAGTTCTTC. The chain uses TRBV2 and TRBJ2-1; 8 nucleotides align to TRBD2. CDR3 length equals 15 residues. V lost 6 bases and J lost 4; bases outside the gene matches: 8. The germline gives CDR1 SNHLY, CDR2 FYNNEI.

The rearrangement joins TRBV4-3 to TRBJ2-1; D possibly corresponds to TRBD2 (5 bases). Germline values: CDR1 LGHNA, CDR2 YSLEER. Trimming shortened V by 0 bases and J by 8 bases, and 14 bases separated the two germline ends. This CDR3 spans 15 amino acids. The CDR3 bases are TGCGCCAGCAGCCAAGATTGGGAGCCCCGCGATGAGCAGTTCTTC. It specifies CASSQDWEPRDEQFF.

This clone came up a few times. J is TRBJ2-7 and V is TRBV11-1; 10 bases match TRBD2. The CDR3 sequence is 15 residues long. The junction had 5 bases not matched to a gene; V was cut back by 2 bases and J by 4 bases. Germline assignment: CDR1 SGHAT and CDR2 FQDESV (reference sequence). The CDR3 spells CASSLTSGTQYEQYF. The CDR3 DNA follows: TGTGCCAGCAGCTTAACTAGCGGGACGCAATACGAGCAGTACTTC.

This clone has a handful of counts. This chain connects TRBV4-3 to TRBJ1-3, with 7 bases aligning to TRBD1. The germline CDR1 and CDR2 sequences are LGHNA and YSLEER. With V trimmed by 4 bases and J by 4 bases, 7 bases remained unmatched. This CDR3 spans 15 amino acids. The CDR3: CASSLDRVAGNTIYF. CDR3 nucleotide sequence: TGCGCCAGCAGCCTCGACAGGGTGGCCGGAAACACCATATATTTT.

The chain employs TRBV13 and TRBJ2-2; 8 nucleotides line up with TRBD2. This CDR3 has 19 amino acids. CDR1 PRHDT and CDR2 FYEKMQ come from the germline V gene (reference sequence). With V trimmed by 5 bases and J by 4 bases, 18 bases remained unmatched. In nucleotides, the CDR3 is TGTGCCAGCAGCCGTTCACCGGGACTAGTGATGGAAACCACCGGGGAGCTGTTTTTT. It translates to CASSRSPGLVMETTGELFF.

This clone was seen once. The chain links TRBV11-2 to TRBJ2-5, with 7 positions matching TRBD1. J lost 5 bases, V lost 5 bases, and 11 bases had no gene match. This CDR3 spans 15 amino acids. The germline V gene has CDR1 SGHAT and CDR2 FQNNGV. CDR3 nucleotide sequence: TGTGCCAGCAGCCTCCAGACAGGGTCGGGGGAGACCCAGTACTTC. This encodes CASSLQTGSGETQYF.

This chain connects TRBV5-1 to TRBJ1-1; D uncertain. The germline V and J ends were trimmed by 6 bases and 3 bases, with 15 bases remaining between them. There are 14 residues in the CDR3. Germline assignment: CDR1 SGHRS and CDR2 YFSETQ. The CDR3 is CASTKYRDDTEAFF. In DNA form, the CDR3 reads TGCGCCAGCACCAAATACCGGGATGACACTGAAGCTTTCTTT.

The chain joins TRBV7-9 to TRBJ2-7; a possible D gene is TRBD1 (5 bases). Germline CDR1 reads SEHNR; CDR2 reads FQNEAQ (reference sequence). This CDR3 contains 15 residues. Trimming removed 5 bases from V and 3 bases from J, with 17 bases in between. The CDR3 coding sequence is TGTGCCAGCAGCCCCCAGGGTAGGAGTGACTACGAGCAGTACTTC. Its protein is CASSPQGRSDYEQYF.

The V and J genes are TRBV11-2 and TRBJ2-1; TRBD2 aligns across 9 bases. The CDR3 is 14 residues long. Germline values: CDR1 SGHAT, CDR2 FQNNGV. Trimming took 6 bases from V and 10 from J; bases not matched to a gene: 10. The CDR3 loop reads CASRAWREGREQFF. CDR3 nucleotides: TGTGCCAGCAGAGCGTGGCGGGAGGGCCGGGAGCAGTTCTTC.

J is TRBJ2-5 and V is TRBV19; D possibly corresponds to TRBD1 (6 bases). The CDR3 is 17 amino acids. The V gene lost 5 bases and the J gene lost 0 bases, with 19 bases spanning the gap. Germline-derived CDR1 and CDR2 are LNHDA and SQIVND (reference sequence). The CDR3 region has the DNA TGTGCCAGTAGTTCGACAGGACCCTTATCGTACCAAGAGACCCAGTACTTC. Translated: CASSSTGPLSYQETQYF.

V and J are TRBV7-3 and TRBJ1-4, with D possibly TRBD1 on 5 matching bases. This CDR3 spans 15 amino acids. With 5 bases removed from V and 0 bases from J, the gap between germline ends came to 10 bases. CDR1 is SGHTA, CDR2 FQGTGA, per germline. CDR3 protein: CASSPGGTTNEKLFF. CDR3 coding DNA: TGTGCCAGCAGCCCCGGGGGAACAACTAATGAAAAACTGTTTTTT.

The CDR3 protein is CASTAGTETQYF. The CDR3 nucleotides read TGTGCCAGTACGGCAGGTACAGAGACCCAGTACTTC. The chain joins TRBV19 to TRBJ2-5, with no clear D. Trimming took off 7 bases at V and 4 bases at J, with 10 bases between the two ends. The CDR3 has 12 amino acids. Germline assignment: CDR1 LNHDA and CDR2 SQIVND (reference sequence).

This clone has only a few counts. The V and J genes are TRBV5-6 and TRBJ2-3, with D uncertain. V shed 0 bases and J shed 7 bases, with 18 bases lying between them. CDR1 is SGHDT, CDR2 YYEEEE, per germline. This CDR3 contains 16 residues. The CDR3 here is CASSLEKHAAPNTQYF. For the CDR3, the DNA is TGTGCCAGCAGCTTGGAAAAGCATGCGGCCCCAAATACGCAGTATTTT.

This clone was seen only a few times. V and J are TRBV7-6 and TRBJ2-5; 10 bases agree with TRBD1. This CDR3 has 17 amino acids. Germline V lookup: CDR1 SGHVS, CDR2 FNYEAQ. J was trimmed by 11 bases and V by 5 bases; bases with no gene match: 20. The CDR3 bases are TGTGCCAGCAGCCCCACTTCCGCGACAGGGGGCGAAGAGGAGCAGTACTTC. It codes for CASSPTSATGGEEEQYF.